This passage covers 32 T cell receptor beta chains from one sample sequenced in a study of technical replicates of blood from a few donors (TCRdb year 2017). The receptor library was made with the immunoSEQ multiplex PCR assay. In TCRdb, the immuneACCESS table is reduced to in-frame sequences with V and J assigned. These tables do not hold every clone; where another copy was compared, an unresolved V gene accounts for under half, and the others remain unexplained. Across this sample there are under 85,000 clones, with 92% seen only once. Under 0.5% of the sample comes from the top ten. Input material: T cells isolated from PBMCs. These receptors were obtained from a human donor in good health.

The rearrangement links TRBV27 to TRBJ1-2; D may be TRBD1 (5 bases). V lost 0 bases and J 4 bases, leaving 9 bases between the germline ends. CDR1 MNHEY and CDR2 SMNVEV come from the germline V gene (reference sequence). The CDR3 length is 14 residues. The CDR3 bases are TGTGCCAGCAGTTTATCGGGAGGGGTCTATGGCTACACCTTC. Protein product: CASSLSGGVYGYTF.

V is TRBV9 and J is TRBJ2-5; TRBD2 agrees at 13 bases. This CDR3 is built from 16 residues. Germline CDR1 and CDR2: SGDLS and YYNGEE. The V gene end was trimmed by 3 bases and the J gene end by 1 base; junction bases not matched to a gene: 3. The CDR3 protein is CASSGGTSGTQETQYF. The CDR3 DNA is TGTGCCAGCAGCGGGGGGACTAGCGGGACCCAAGAGACCCAGTACTTC.

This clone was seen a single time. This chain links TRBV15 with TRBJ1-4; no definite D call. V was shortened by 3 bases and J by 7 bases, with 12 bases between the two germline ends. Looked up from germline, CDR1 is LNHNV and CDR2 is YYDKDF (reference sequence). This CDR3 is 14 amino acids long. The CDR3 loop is CATSSRGFGEKLFF. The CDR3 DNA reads TGTGCCACCAGCAGCAGAGGCTTCGGTGAAAAACTGTTTTTT.

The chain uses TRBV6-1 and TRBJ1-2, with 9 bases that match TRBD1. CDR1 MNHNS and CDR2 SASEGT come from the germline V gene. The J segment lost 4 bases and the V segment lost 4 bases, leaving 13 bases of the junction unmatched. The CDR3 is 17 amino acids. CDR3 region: CASSVTLGTGRLYGYTF. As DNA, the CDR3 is TGTGCCAGCAGTGTAACCTTAGGGACAGGGAGACTCTATGGCTACACCTTC.

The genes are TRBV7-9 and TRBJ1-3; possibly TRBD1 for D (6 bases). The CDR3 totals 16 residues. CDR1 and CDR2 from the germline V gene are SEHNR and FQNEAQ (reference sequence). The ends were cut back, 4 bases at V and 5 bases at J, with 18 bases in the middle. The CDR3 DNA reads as TGTGCCAGCAGCTCCGTGAATCACGGGGGGCGAAACACCATATATTTT. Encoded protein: CASSSVNHGGRNTIYF.

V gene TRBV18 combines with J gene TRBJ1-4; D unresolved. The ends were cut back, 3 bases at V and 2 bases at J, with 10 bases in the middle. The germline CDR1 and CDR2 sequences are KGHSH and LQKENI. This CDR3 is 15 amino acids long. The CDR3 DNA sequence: TGTGCCAGCTCACCTGCTGCGGCGACTAATGAAAAACTGTTTTTT. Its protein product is CASSPAAATNEKLFF.

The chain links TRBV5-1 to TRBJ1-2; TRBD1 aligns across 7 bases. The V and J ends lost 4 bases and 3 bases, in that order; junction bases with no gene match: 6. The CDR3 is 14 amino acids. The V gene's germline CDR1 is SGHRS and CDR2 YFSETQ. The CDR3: CASSPGQLYYGYTF. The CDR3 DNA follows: TGCGCCAGCAGCCCGGGACAGTTATACTATGGCTACACCTTC.

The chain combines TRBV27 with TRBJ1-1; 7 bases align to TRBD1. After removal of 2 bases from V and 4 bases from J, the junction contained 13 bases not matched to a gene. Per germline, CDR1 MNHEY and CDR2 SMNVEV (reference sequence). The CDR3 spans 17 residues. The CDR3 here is CASSLTIPYRGATEAFF. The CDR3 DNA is TGTGCCAGCAGTTTAACAATACCTTACAGGGGTGCCACTGAAGCTTTCTTT.

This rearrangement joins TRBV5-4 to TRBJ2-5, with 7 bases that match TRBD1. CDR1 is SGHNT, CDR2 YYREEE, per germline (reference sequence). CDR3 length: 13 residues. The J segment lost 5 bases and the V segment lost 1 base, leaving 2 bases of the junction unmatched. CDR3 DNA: TGTGCCAGCAGCTTGTGGGACAGTGAGACCCAGTACTTC. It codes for CASSLWDSETQYF.

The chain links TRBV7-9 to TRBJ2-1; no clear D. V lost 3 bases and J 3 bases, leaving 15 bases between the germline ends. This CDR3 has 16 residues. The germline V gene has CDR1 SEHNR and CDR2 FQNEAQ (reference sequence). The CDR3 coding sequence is TGTGCCAGCAGCTTTGGAATGGAGACTTACTACAATGAGCAGTTCTTC. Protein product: CASSFGMETYYNEQFF. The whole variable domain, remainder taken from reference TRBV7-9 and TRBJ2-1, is DTGVSQNPRHKITKRGQNVTFRCDPISEHNRLYWYRQTLGQGPEFLTYFQNEAQLEKSRLLSDRFSAERPKGSFSTLEIQRTEQGDSAMYLCASSFGMETYYNEQFFGPGTRLTVL.

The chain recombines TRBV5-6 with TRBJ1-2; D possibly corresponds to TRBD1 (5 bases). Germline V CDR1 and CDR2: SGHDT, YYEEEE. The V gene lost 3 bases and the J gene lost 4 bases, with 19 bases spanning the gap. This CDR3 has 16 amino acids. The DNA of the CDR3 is TGTGCCAGCAGCTGGAAGACGACAGCCCCTATCTATGGCTACACCTTC. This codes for CASSWKTTAPIYGYTF.

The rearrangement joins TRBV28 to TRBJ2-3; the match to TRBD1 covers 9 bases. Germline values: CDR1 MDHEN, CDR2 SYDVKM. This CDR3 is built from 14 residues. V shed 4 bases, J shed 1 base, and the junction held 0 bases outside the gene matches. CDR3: CASSWTGGTDTQYF. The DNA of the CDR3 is TGTGCCAGCAGTTGGACAGGGGGCACAGATACGCAGTATTTT.

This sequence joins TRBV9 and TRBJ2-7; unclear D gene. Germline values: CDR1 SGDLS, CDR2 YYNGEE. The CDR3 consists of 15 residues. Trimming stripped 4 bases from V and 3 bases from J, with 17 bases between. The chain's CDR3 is CASSLDGSNFYEQYF. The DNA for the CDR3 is TGTGCCAGCAGCTTAGACGGTTCCAATTTCTACGAGCAGTACTTC.

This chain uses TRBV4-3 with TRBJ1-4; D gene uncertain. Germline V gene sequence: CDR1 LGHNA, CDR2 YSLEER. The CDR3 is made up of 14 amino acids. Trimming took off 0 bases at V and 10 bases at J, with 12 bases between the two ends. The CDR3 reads CASSQEETRAKLFF. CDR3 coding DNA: TGCGCCAGCAGCCAAGAAGAAACCCGAGCAAAACTGTTTTTT.

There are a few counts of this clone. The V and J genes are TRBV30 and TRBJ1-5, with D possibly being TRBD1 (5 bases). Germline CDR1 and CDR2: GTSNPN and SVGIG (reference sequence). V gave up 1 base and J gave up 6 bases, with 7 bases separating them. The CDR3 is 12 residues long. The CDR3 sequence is CAWSAGFQPQHF. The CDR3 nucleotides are TGTGCCTGGAGTGCAGGGTTTCAGCCCCAGCATTTT.

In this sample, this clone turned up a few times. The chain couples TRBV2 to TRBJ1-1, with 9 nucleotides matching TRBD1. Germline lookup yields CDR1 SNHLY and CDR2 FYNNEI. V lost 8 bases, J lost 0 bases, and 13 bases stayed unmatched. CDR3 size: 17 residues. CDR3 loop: CASGEQGAVLLNTEAFF. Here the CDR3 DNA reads TGTGCCAGCGGGGAACAGGGGGCCGTCTTACTGAACACTGAAGCTTTCTTT.

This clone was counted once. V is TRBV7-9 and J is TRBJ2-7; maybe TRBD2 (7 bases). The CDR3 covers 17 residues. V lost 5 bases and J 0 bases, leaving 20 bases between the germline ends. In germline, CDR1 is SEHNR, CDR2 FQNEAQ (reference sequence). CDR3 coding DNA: TGTGCCAGCAGCCCCCTGGTGGGGGGCGGGAGCTCCTACGAGCAGTACTTC. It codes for CASSPLVGGGSSYEQYF.

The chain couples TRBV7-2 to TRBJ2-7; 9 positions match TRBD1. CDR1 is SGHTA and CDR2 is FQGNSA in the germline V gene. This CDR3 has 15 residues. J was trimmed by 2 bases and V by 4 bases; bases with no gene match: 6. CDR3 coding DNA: TGTGCCAGCAGCTCCACCGGGACAGGGCCCTACGAGCAGTACTTC. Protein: CASSSTGTGPYEQYF.

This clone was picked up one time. Here the CDR3 DNA reads TGTGCCTGGAGTCGGACAGGGATCTACGAGCAGTACTTC. As protein: CAWSRTGIYEQYF. This chain links TRBV30 with TRBJ2-7; 8 bases are shared with TRBD1. The CDR3 totals 13 residues. From germline, CDR1 is GTSNPN and CDR2 SVGIG (reference sequence). The trim removed 2 bases at V and 3 bases at J, leaving 3 bases unmatched.

CDR3 loop: CASGLVQSGGNEQFF. CDR3 nucleotide sequence: TGTGCTAGTGGTTTGGTACAATCTGGGGGGAATGAGCAGTTCTTC. The J gene is TRBJ2-1, the V gene TRBV12-5; D might be TRBD2 (6 bases). Trimming took off 0 bases at V and 7 bases at J, with 13 bases between the two ends. Germline loops: CDR1 LGHNT, CDR2 FRNRAP. The CDR3 runs to 15 residues.

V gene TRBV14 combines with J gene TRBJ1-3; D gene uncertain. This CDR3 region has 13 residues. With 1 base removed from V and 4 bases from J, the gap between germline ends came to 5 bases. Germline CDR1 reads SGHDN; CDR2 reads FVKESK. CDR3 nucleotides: TGTGCCAGCAGCCAAGCATCAGGAAACACCATATATTTT. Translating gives CASSQASGNTIYF.

CDR3 bases: TGTGCCAGCAGCTTAGAGGGACAGGGATTCTATCAGCCCCAGCATTTT. This translates into CASSLEGQGFYQPQHF. The V and J genes are TRBV7-2 and TRBJ1-5, with 9 nucleotides matching TRBD1. The CDR3 totals 16 residues. Per the germline V gene, CDR1 is SGHTA and CDR2 is FQGNSA. Trimming cost V 1 base and J 5 bases; bases outside gene matches: 6.

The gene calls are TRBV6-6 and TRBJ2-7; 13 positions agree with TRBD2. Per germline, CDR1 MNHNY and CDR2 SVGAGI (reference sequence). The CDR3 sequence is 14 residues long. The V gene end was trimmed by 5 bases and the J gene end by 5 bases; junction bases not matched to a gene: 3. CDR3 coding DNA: TGTGCCAGCAGTGCCGGACTAGCGGGAGACGAGCAGTACTTC. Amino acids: CASSAGLAGDEQYF.

DNA for the CDR3: TGTGCCAGTAGTGCCGGGACAGGTTCCTCTGGGGCCAACGTCCTGACTTTC. Residues: CASSAGTGSSGANVLTF. This chain links TRBV19 with TRBJ2-6; 8 bases agree with TRBD1. Germline-derived CDR1 and CDR2 are LNHDA and SQIVND (reference sequence). The CDR3 contains 17 residues. After removal of 5 bases from V and 0 bases from J, the junction contained 6 bases not matched to a gene.

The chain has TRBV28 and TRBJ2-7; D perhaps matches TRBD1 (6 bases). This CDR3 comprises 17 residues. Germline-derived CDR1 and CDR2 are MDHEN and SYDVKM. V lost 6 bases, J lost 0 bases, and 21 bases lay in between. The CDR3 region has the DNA TGTGCCAGCAGCCTCGGACAGTGGGGTTCAAGCTCCTACGAGCAGTACTTC. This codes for CASSLGQWGSSSYEQYF.

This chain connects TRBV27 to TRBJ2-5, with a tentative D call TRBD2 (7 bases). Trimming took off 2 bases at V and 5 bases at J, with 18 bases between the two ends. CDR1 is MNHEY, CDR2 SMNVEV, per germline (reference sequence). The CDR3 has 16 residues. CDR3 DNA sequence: TGTGCCAGCAGTTTAGTAGGGGGAGGGCCCGGGGAGACCCAGTACTTC. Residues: CASSLVGGGPGETQYF.

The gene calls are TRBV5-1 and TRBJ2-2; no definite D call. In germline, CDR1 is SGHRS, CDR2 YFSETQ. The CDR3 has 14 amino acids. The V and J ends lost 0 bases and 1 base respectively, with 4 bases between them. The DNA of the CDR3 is TGCGCCAGCAGCTTGGGACAGAACACCGGGGAGCTGTTTTTT. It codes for CASSLGQNTGELFF.

DNA for the CDR3: TGTGCCAGCCGGACAGCGGGGACGGGTCGGGATGGCTACACCTTC. Translated, it gives CASRTAGTGRDGYTF. The V call is TRBV2, the J call TRBJ1-2; possible D gene TRBD1, 6 bases. V was trimmed by 8 bases and J by 6 bases, leaving 22 bases between them. The CDR3 has 15 amino acids. The germline gives CDR1 SNHLY, CDR2 FYNNEI.

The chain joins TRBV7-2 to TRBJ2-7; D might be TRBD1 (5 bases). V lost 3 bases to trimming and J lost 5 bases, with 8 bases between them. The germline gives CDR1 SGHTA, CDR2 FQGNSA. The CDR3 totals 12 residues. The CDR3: CASSFQGHEQYF. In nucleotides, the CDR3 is TGTGCCAGCAGCTTCCAGGGCCACGAGCAGTACTTC. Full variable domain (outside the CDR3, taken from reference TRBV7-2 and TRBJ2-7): GAGVSQSPSNKVTEKGKDVELRCDPISGHTALYWYRQSLGQGLEFLIYFQGNSAPDKSGLPSDRFSAERTGGSVSTLTIQRTQQEDSAVYLCASSFQGHEQYFGPGTRLTVT.

The CDR3 DNA follows: TGTGCCAGCAGCGACGCCGTTAGAGGGGAAGCTTTCTTT. This gives the protein CASSDAVRGEAFF. This chain links TRBV5-4 with TRBJ1-1; D gene ambiguous. The ends were cut back, 4 bases at V and 8 bases at J, with 15 bases in the middle. The germline V gene encodes CDR1 SGHNT and CDR2 YYREEE (reference sequence). The CDR3 loop spans 13 amino acids.

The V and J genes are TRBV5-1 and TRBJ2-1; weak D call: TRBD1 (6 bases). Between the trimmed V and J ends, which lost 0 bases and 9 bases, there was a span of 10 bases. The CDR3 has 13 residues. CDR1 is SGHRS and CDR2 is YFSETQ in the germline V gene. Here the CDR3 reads CASSLVQGPEQFF. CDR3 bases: TGCGCCAGCAGCTTGGTTCAGGGGCCTGAGCAGTTCTTC.

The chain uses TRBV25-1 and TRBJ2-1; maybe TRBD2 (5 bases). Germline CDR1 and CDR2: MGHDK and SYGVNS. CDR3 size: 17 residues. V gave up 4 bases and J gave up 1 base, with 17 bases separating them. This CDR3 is CASSVGWEMRSYNEQFF. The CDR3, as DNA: TGTGCCAGCAGTGTTGGATGGGAGATGAGATCCTACAATGAGCAGTTCTTC.